The 31 T cell receptor beta chains below come from one sample, sequenced in a study of blood T cell repertoires in COVID-19 (TCRdb year 2020). The library was obtained by the immunoSEQ multiplex PCR assay. TCRdb re-hosts the immuneACCESS table, in-frame sequences only. Its copies lack some clones; in the studies checked, an unresolved V gene accounts for under half of them, and the cause for the rest is not known. For this sample the table gives about 110,000 clones, of which around 92% were detected only once. The ten largest clonotypes hold nearly 5% of the sample. Sequenced material: peripheral blood. These TCRs come from a man aged 35-49 years with active or convalescent COVID-19.

The chain has TRBV3-1 (or the pseudogene TRBV3-2) and TRBJ2-5; 8 positions agree with TRBD2. Germline trimming cut 0 bases from V and 0 bases from J; bases unmatched to any gene: 6. CDR1 is LGHDT, CDR2 YNNKEL, per germline (reference sequence). The CDR3 covers 17 residues. As DNA, the CDR3 is TGTGCCAGCAGCCAAGATCGTATTAGCGGGGACCAAGAGACCCAGTACTTC. Its translation is CASSQDRISGDQETQYF.

For this clone: A much larger clone sits a single nucleotide away, making a read error possible. The chain has TRBV5-1 and TRBJ1-2; 8 nucleotides align to TRBD1. The V gene end was trimmed by 0 bases and the J gene end by 4 bases; junction bases not matched to a gene: 2. The CDR3 extends over 14 amino acids. Germline V gene lookup returns CDR1 SGHRS and CDR2 YFSETQ. The DNA of the CDR3 is TGCGCCAGCAGCTTGGGACAGGGGCGCTATGGCTACACCTTC. Translation: CASSLGQGRYGYTF.

The rearrangement uses TRBV7-8 and TRBJ2-3, with TRBD2 identical over 8 bases. The CDR3 contains 18 residues. Germline V lookup: CDR1 SGHVS, CDR2 FQNEAQ. The V segment lost 5 bases and the J segment 0 bases; nucleotides outside the gene matches: 13. The CDR3 DNA sequence: TGTGCCAGCAGCAGACCAAGCCCGGGGGGGACTAGCACAGATACGCAGTATTTT. This translates into CASSRPSPGGTSTDTQYF.

The chain is built from TRBV28 and TRBJ1-2; D ambiguous. Trimming took 5 bases from V and 4 from J, leaving 11 bases between them. Germline V gene lookup returns CDR1 MDHEN and CDR2 SYDVKM. This CDR3 contains 13 residues. The CDR3 reads CASSPAGGYGYTF. CDR3 nucleotide sequence: TGTGCCAGCAGTCCGGCCGGCGGCTATGGCTACACCTTC.

V gene TRBV28 combines with J gene TRBJ1-4; tentative D call: TRBD1 (6 bases). The CDR3 consists of 12 residues. CDR1 and CDR2 from the germline V gene are MDHEN and SYDVKM. V shed 6 bases and J shed 10 bases, with 12 bases lying between them. CDR3: CASRSTGRKLFF. DNA of the CDR3: TGTGCCAGCAGATCAACAGGGCGAAAACTGTTTTTT.

The CDR3 reads CARSLGGSGDDEQYF. The CDR3 DNA reads TGTGCCAGAAGCTTGGGAGGGAGCGGAGACGACGAGCAGTACTTC. The rearrangement uses TRBV5-3 and TRBJ2-7, with D perhaps TRBD2 (5 bases). TRBV5-3 is an ORF; its function is uncertain. The CDR3 is 15 residues long. V shed 0 bases and J shed 5 bases, with 15 bases lying between them.

The chain carries TRBV27 and TRBJ1-4; D call uncertain. V lost 6 bases, J lost 4 bases, and 9 bases lay in between. The CDR3 sequence is 13 residues long. Germline-derived CDR1 and CDR2 are MNHEY and SMNVEV (reference sequence). The CDR3 protein is CASRPSGNEKLFF. The CDR3 nucleotides read TGTGCCAGCAGGCCCTCCGGTAATGAAAAACTGTTTTTT.

The V and J genes are TRBV9 and TRBJ2-7, with 7 positions matching TRBD1. In germline, CDR1 is SGDLS, CDR2 YYNGEE. V dropped 0 bases and J dropped 2; count of bases not matched to a gene: 8. The CDR3 runs 16 residues. The DNA of the CDR3 is TGTGCCAGCAGCGTAGTAGGGGACGGGACAGCCTACGAGCAGTACTTC. Translating gives CASSVVGDGTAYEQYF.

The chain uses TRBV19 and TRBJ1-1, with a possible D match to TRBD1 (6 bases). CDR1 LNHDA and CDR2 SQIVND come from the germline V gene (reference sequence). The V and J ends lost 5 bases and 7 bases respectively, with 20 bases between them. The CDR3 extends over 15 amino acids. The CDR3, as DNA: TGTGCCAGTAGTCCCACCCACGACAGGAAAGGTGAAGCTTTCTTT. Translating gives CASSPTHDRKGEAFF.

The chain is built from TRBV11-1 and TRBJ2-5, with a tentative D call TRBD2 (6 bases). Germline V CDR1 and CDR2: SGHAT, FQDESV (reference sequence). This CDR3 has 13 residues. V lost 6 bases to trimming and J lost 1 base, with 9 bases between them. The CDR3 loop reads CASRGGIQETQYF. CDR3 DNA sequence: TGTGCCAGCAGAGGCGGGATCCAAGAGACCCAGTACTTC.

The V and J genes are TRBV7-3 and TRBJ2-1; tentative D call: TRBD2 (6 bases). The CDR3 is made up of 17 amino acids. Trimming stripped 0 bases from V and 8 bases from J, with 20 bases between. Germline lookup yields CDR1 SGHTA and CDR2 FQGTGA. The DNA of the CDR3 is TGTGCCAGCAGCTTAACGCCGACTAGAGCCTTATCCCATGAGCAGTTCTTC. Translation: CASSLTPTRALSHEQFF.

This chain uses TRBV11-2 with TRBJ2-1, with 14 bases identical to TRBD2. Unmatched junction bases numbered 1, after V lost 3 bases and J lost 6 bases. This CDR3 spans 15 amino acids. Per germline, CDR1 SGHAT and CDR2 FQNNGV. This CDR3 is CASSFGTSGGNEQFF. The CDR3 DNA sequence: TGTGCCAGCAGCTTCGGGACTAGCGGGGGCAATGAGCAGTTCTTC.

The rearrangement links TRBV11-2 to TRBJ2-1; 8 positions agree with TRBD2. From germline, CDR1 is SGHAT and CDR2 FQNNGV. This CDR3 region has 14 residues. J gave up 6 bases and V 1 base, and 2 bases lay outside the gene matches. CDR3 in amino acids: CASSLGLAGNEQFF. CDR3 DNA sequence: TGTGCCAGCAGCTTAGGGCTAGCGGGCAATGAGCAGTTCTTC.

The chain joins TRBV5-1 to TRBJ2-4; possible D gene TRBD2, 5 bases. The V and J ends lost 4 bases and 7 bases respectively, with 18 bases between them. The CDR3 runs to 15 residues. Germline values: CDR1 SGHRS, CDR2 YFSETQ. The CDR3 reads CASSPEVGKGNIQYF. CDR3 sequence (DNA): TGCGCCAGCAGCCCGGAGGTCGGGAAAGGGAACATTCAGTACTTC.

J is TRBJ2-7 and V is TRBV20-1, with TRBD1 as a possible D gene (5 bases). The CDR3 consists of 11 residues. Germline V gives CDR1 DFQATT, CDR2 SNEGSKA (reference sequence). V was clipped by 4 bases and J by 4 bases, with 8 bases between them. The CDR3 loop reads CSAKPGYEQYF. The CDR3 coding sequence is TGCAGTGCTAAACCAGGGTACGAGCAGTACTTC.

A remark on this clone: The same CDR3 is also encoded by other DNA sequences in this sample. The rearrangement uses TRBV19 and TRBJ1-5, with D tentatively TRBD1 (5 bases). The germline V gene encodes CDR1 LNHDA and CDR2 SQIVND (reference sequence). The CDR3 length is 15 residues. V was shortened by 1 base and J by 2 bases, with 9 bases between the two germline ends. The CDR3 is CASSIVGGGNQPQHF. The CDR3 DNA sequence: TGTGCCAGTAGTATAGTTGGGGGGGGCAATCAGCCCCAGCATTTT.

The chain has TRBV18 and TRBJ2-7; perhaps TRBD2 as D (5 bases). The germline gives CDR1 KGHSH, CDR2 LQKENI. This CDR3 comprises 12 residues. Trimming removed 3 bases from V and 4 bases from J, with 7 bases in between. Here the CDR3 DNA reads TGTGCCAGCTCACCGCCGGGATACGAGCAGTACTTC. This sequence encodes CASSPPGYEQYF.

This clone occurred a few times. This chain connects TRBV6-2 or TRBV6-3 to TRBJ2-7, with 12 nucleotides matching TRBD1. CDR1 is MNHEY and CDR2 is SVGEGT in the germline V gene. The length of the CDR3 is 16 residues. Unmatched junction bases numbered 5, after V lost 3 bases and J lost 2 bases. In nucleotides, the CDR3 is TGTGCCAGCAGTTATTCGGGACAGGGGGCCGCCTACGAGCAGTACTTC. The encoded protein is CASSYSGQGAAYEQYF.

The V gene is TRBV28, the J gene TRBJ1-2, with D hard to call. The CDR3 runs to 11 residues. Trimming pared 4 bases from V and 4 bases from J, leaving 4 bases between. In germline, CDR1 is MDHEN, CDR2 SYDVKM. The CDR3 region has the DNA TGTGCCAGCAGTTCCAGCTATGGCTACACCTTC. This sequence encodes CASSSSYGYTF.

The V gene is TRBV7-9, the J gene TRBJ2-3; perhaps TRBD2 as D (5 bases). CDR1 and CDR2 (germline): SEHNR, FQNEAQ (reference sequence). V gave up 6 bases and J gave up 3 bases, with 10 bases separating them. This CDR3 comprises 13 residues. The DNA for the CDR3 is TGTGCCAGCAGACCCCCGGGAACAGATACGCAGTATTTT. Translating gives CASRPPGTDTQYF.

The chain carries TRBV5-6 and TRBJ1-4, with D tentatively TRBD1 (6 bases). The CDR3 covers 15 residues. Germline values: CDR1 SGHDT, CDR2 YYEEEE. With 2 bases removed from V and 6 bases from J, the gap between germline ends came to 14 bases. The CDR3 bases are TGTGCCAGCAGCTTCCACAGGGTTATCGATGAAAAACTGTTTTTT. It specifies CASSFHRVIDEKLFF.

The chain employs TRBV27 and TRBJ2-1; a possible D gene is TRBD1 (6 bases). The CDR3 contains 16 residues. Germline V gives CDR1 MNHEY, CDR2 SMNVEV (reference sequence). Trimming took off 6 bases at V and 1 base at J, with 16 bases between the two ends. The CDR3 coding sequence is TGTGCCAGCAGGATTACAGGGATTGGTTCCTACAATGAGCAGTTCTTC. It is translated as CASRITGIGSYNEQFF.

The V and J genes are TRBV6-2 or TRBV6-3 and TRBJ1-6, with D possibly being TRBD1 (6 bases). V lost 2 bases and J 6 bases, leaving 14 bases between the germline ends. Per germline, CDR1 MNHEY and CDR2 SVGEGT. This CDR3 spans 16 amino acids. In DNA, the CDR3 is TGTGCCAGCAGTTACACGGGACACCGCTCTAATTCACCCCTCCACTTT. Residues: CASSYTGHRSNSPLHF.

V is TRBV5-1 and J is TRBJ2-5; TRBD2 aligns across 15 bases. The length of the CDR3 is 17 residues. The V segment lost 4 bases and the J segment 3 bases; nucleotides outside the gene matches: 7. Germline-derived CDR1 and CDR2 are SGHRS and YFSETQ. The CDR3 is CASSPGLAGGLEETQYF. CDR3 DNA: TGCGCCAGCAGCCCGGGACTAGCGGGAGGTTTAGAAGAGACCCAGTACTTC.

The chain has TRBV4-1 and TRBJ1-5; unclear D gene. Between the trimmed V and J ends, which lost 0 bases and 7 bases, there was a span of 10 bases. The length of the CDR3 is 14 residues. CDR1 and CDR2 (germline): MGHRA, YSYEKL. The CDR3 spells CASSQDPSEQPQHF. The CDR3 DNA sequence: TGCGCCAGCAGCCAAGATCCCAGCGAGCAGCCCCAGCATTTT.

The chain is built from TRBV5-8 and TRBJ1-1; 8 bases agree with TRBD1. This CDR3 is built from 16 residues. Trimming at V came to 6 bases and at J to 1 base, leaving 11 bases not matched to a gene. Looked up from germline, CDR1 is SGHTS and CDR2 is YDEGEE. The CDR3 spells CASTPYQGAGNTEAFF. CDR3 in DNA: TGTGCCAGCACCCCCTACCAGGGGGCCGGGAACACTGAAGCTTTCTTT.

The rearrangement links TRBV28 to TRBJ1-3; D not resolved. Germline V gene data show CDR1 as MDHEN and CDR2 as SYDVKM. V was cut by 3 bases and J by 4 bases, with 4 bases left in between. This CDR3 contains 12 residues. The CDR3 DNA follows: TGTGCCAGCAGTTTTTCGGGAAACACCATATATTTT. The encoded protein is CASSFSGNTIYF.

This chain links TRBV9 with TRBJ1-3; D is uncertain. Germline V CDR1 and CDR2: SGDLS, YYNGEE. The CDR3 has 13 residues. Trimming removed 5 bases at V and 0 bases at J, with 6 bases between. The CDR3 DNA follows: TGTGCCAGCAGGGAGAGCTCTGGAAACACCATATATTTT. As protein: CASRESSGNTIYF.

This chain connects TRBV12-5 to TRBJ2-7; D may be TRBD1 (5 bases). V lost 3 bases, J lost 3 bases, and 9 bases lay in between. The CDR3 loop spans 13 amino acids. Germline values: CDR1 LGHNT, CDR2 FRNRAP. The CDR3: CASGFAQGYEQYF. The CDR3 DNA sequence: TGTGCTAGTGGTTTCGCGCAGGGCTACGAGCAGTACTTC.

DNA for the CDR3: TGTGCCAGCAGCTTCGTGGCAGAGCAGTACTTC. It codes for CASSFVAEQYF. V is TRBV7-9 and J is TRBJ2-7; no clear D. CDR1 is SEHNR and CDR2 is FQNEAQ in the germline V gene (reference sequence). The CDR3 length is 11 residues. V was clipped by 3 bases and J by 7 bases, with 7 bases between them. The full variable domain, its missing parts supplied by reference TRBV7-9 and TRBJ2-7, is DTGVSQNPRHKITKRGQNVTFRCDPISEHNRLYWYRQTLGQGPEFLTYFQNEAQLEKSRLLSDRFSAERPKGSFSTLEIQRTEQGDSAMYLCASSFVAEQYFGPGTRLTVT.

The V and J genes are TRBV19 and TRBJ1-5; D not resolved. CDR3 size: 13 residues. Trimming left V 5 bases short and J 9 bases short, with 14 bases between. Germline V gene data show CDR1 as LNHDA and CDR2 as SQIVND (reference sequence). CDR3 sequence: CASSSTTKGPQHF. For the CDR3, the DNA is TGTGCCAGTAGTTCGACAACAAAAGGGCCCCAGCATTTT.